The clone carrying this T cell receptor (beta chain) is categorized as medium-sized. The antigen is unknown. The library was designed around alpha chains, so this beta chain is a stray read whose abundance carries little weight. The CDR3 covers 16 residues. Germline loops: CDR1 SGHVS, CDR2 FQNEAQ. V shed 4 bases and J 0 bases; nucleotides not matched to a gene: 2. The time point denotes: sample taken at primary tumor resection. A total of some 70 untreated early-stage non-small cell lung cancer patients served as donors. Sequencing was performed on whole RNA extracted from tumor and nontumor lung tissue, or from frozen PBMC, and the material was left unsorted. Each CDR3 protein gets one entry after TCRdb re-called the 5' RACE reads with MiXCR. The sample has about 6,900 distinct CDR3 sequences; roughly 12% are singletons. The source of the sample is a study of spatial heterogeneity in lung cancer. Study-level points and caveats: Tumoral mutation counts were tracked by counts of expanded intratumoral alpha and beta TCRs. The recorded estimate of tumor T cell coverage is roughly 7% for alpha chains and about 13% for beta chains.

The clonotype comes from a male donor with early-stage non-small cell lung cancer. The V call is TRBV7-8, the J call TRBJ2-2, with TRBD2 matching over 10 bases. The sequencing here drew on lung tumor tissue, taken at surgery. The CDR3 here is CASSSGTSANTGELFF. The CDR3 DNA reads as TGTGCCAGCAGCTCGGGGACTAGCGCGAACACCGGGGAGCTGTTTTTT.